This TCR beta chain originates from a study of blood T cell repertoires in COVID-19. Study information: Samples taken during acute and convalescent COVID-19 were collected in the United States, Italy and Spain. The analysed material was cDNA or gDNA that came from T cells, B-cell-depleted T cells, or PBMCs.

Per the original data handling: Using reference gene primer amplification, nucleated cell counts were estimated. Using immunoSEQ multiplex PCR, the repertoire was profiled, and TCRdb retains in-frame clones only, with some absent. Clone size and V and J calls were adopted from that table, with D and trimming inferred from the DNA. This repertoire shows under 150,000 clones, 80% to 90% found once; its top ten account for approximately 2.4%. CDR3 length: 14 residues. Trimming cost V 6 bases and J 7 bases, with 18 bases left between them. Germline CDR1 reads MRHNA; CDR2 reads SNTAGT. The study assigned cohorts using participant-reported clinical history.

The chain links TRBV6-4 to TRBJ1-2; TRBD1 might be the D (6 bases). The sequenced sample was PBMCs or T cells enriched from blood (not recorded which). The sequence came from a man aged 35-49 years with acute COVID-19. The CDR3 sequence is CASSPRGGAGGYTF. For the CDR3, the DNA is TGTGCCAGCAGCCCGAGGGGGGGCGCGGGTGGCTACACCTTC.